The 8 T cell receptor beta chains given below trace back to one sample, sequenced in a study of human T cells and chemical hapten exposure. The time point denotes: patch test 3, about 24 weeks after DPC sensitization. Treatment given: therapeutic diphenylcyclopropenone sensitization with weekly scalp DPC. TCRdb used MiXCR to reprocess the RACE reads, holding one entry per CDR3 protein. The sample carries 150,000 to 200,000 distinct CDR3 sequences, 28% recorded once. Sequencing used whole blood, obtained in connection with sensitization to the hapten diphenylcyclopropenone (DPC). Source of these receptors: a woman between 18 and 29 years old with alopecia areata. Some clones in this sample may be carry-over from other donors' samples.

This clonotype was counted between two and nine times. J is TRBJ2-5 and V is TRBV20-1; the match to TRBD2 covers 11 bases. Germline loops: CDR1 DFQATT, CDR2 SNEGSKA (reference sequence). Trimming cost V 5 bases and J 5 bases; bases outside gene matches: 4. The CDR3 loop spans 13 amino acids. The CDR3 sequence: CSADSGRAETQYF. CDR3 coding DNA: TGCAGTGCTGATAGCGGGAGGGCCGAGACCCAGTACTTC.

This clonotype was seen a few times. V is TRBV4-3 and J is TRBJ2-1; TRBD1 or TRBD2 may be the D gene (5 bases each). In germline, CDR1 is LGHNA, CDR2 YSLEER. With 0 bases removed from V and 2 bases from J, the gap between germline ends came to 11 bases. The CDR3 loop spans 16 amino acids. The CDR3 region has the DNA TGCGCCAGCAGCCAAGATGAGGGGAAACCCTACAATGAGCAGTTCTTC. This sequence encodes CASSQDEGKPYNEQFF.

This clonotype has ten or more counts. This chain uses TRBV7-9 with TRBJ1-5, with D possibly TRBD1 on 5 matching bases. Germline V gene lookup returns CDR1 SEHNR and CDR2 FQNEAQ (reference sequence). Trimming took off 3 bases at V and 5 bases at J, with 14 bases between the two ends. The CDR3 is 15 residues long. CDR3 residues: CASSFSGIAYQPQHF. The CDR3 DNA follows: TGTGCCAGCAGCTTCTCAGGGATAGCCTATCAGCCCCAGCATTTT.

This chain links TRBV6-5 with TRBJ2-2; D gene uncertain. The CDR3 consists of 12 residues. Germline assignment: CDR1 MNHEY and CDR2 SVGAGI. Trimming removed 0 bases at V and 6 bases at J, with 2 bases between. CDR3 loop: CASSYSPGELFF. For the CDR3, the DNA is TGTGCCAGCAGTTACTCCCCCGGGGAGCTGTTTTTT.

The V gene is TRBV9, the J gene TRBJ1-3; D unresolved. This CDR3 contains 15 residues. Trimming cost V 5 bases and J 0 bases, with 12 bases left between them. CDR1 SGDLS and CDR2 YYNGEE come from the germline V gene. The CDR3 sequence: CASSAGRSSGNTIYF. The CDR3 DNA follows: TGTGCCAGCAGTGCCGGTCGAAGCTCTGGAAACACCATATATTTT.

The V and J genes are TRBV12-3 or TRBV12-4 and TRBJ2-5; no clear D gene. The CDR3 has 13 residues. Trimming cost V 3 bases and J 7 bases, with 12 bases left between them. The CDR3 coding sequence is TGTGCCAGCAGTTTGGGCAGTTGGTCGACCCAGTACTTC. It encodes CASSLGSWSTQYF.

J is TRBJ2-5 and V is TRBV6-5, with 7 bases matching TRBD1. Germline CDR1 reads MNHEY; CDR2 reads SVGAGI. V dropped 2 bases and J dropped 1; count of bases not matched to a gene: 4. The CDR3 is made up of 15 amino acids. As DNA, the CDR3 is TGTGCCAGCAGTTACGCAGGGACAGCCCAAGAGACCCAGTACTTC. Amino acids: CASSYAGTAQETQYF.

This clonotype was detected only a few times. CDR3 amino acids: CSARDPGTGALGNEQYF. The CDR3 DNA is TGCAGTGCTAGAGATCCCGGGACAGGTGCCCTCGGGAACGAGCAGTACTTC. V is TRBV20-1 and J is TRBJ2-7; 8 bases map to TRBD1. V was clipped by 0 bases and J by 5 bases; unmatched bases: 15. Germline V lookup: CDR1 DFQATT, CDR2 SNEGSKA (reference sequence). The CDR3 is 17 residues long.